The 29 T cell receptor beta chains reported below all come from one sample, sequenced in a study of blood T cell repertoires in COVID-19. The table came from immunoSEQ multiplex PCR; TCRdb's copy has only in-frame clones and leaves some out. Among 150,000 to 200,000 clones listed, 87% were seen once. Sequences were obtained from peripheral blood. The receptors shown here come from a human donor in a cohort sampled during active COVID-19.

The chain uses TRBV19 and TRBJ1-2, with D possibly being TRBD1 (5 bases). This CDR3 region has 11 residues. Germline V CDR1 and CDR2: LNHDA, SQIVND (reference sequence). V was trimmed by 3 bases and J by 12 bases, leaving 11 bases between them. The CDR3 DNA reads TGTGCCAGTAGTATCCAGGGTAGAAACACCTTC. This sequence encodes CASSIQGRNTF.

The chain has TRBV19 and TRBJ1-2, with D perhaps TRBD1 (6 bases). V shed 5 bases and J shed 6 bases, with 10 bases lying between them. CDR1 and CDR2 from the germline V gene are LNHDA and SQIVND (reference sequence). This CDR3 has 12 residues. The CDR3 DNA follows: TGTGCCAGTAGTCTACAGGGCGATGGCTACACCTTC. Its protein product is CASSLQGDGYTF.

The chain recombines TRBV4-1 with TRBJ2-2, with TRBD1 identical over 9 bases. The CDR3 consists of 18 residues. The germline V gene encodes CDR1 MGHRA and CDR2 YSYEKL. Unmatched junction bases numbered 10, after V lost 0 bases and J lost 5 bases. CDR3 residues: CASSQEGGTGKGTGELFF. In DNA form, the CDR3 reads TGCGCCAGCAGCCAAGAAGGCGGGACAGGGAAAGGGACCGGGGAGCTGTTTTTT.

The chain is built from TRBV6-5 and TRBJ1-5; 7 nucleotides align to TRBD1. Germline V gives CDR1 MNHEY, CDR2 SVGAGI. The junction had 9 bases not matched to a gene; V was cut back by 6 bases and J by 4 bases. CDR3 length: 15 residues. In nucleotides, the CDR3 is TGTGCCAGCAGCCTAGCCGGGACAGCTAATCAGCCCCAGCATTTT. Translated: CASSLAGTANQPQHF.

The chain combines TRBV11-3 with TRBJ2-1; 9 bases map to TRBD2. The CDR3 contains 16 residues. CDR1 and CDR2 from the germline V gene are SGHNT and YENEEA. V lost 8 bases and J lost 1; bases outside the gene matches: 9. CDR3 in DNA: TGTGCCAGCTCGCGCGGGGGGGCGTCGTCCTACAATGAGCAGTTCTTC. Amino acids: CASSRGGASSYNEQFF.

The gene calls are TRBV18 and TRBJ1-5, with D unclear. CDR3 length: 15 residues. V lost 2 bases and J lost 0, with 8 bases in between. CDR1 and CDR2 (germline): KGHSH, LQKENI. The CDR3 DNA reads as TGTGCCAGCTCACCAAGAGAGTATAGCAATCAGCCCCAGCATTTT. Translated: CASSPREYSNQPQHF.

V gene TRBV28 combines with J gene TRBJ1-1; D not certain. CDR3 size: 14 residues. Germline CDR1 is MDHEN and CDR2 is SYDVKM. With 5 bases removed from V and 4 bases from J, the gap between germline ends came to 14 bases. CDR3 coding DNA: TGTGCCAGCAGTCCCCCCGGGTGGATCACTGAAGCTTTCTTT. Translating gives CASSPPGWITEAFF.

CDR3 in DNA: TGTGCCAGCAGCTTGGGGGGAAAACTGTTTTTT. It codes for CASSLGGKLFF. The J gene is TRBJ1-4, the V gene TRBV11-2, with D possibly being TRBD1 (5 bases). The CDR3 is 11 amino acids. V lost 3 bases and J 10 bases, leaving 6 bases between the germline ends. CDR1 SGHAT and CDR2 FQNNGV come from the germline V gene.

This rearrangement joins TRBV2 to TRBJ2-5; 7 bases line up with TRBD1. The CDR3 length is 12 residues. Germline values: CDR1 SNHLY, CDR2 FYNNEI. V lost 7 bases and J lost 5; bases outside the gene matches: 4. CDR3 in amino acids: CASNQGVETQYF. As DNA, the CDR3 is TGTGCCAGCAACCAGGGGGTGGAGACCCAGTACTTC.

This chain's CDR3 is CASRIPTSPDEQFF. CDR3 DNA: TGTGCCAGCAGGATTCCGACTAGCCCCGATGAGCAGTTCTTC. This rearrangement joins TRBV28 to TRBJ2-1, with TRBD2 identical over 7 bases. Germline values: CDR1 MDHEN, CDR2 SYDVKM. The CDR3 has 14 residues. Losses at the gene ends were 6 bases for V and 8 bases for J; bases not matched to a gene: 10.

V gene TRBV5-4 combines with J gene TRBJ2-7; 7 bases are shared with TRBD2. Germline V gene data show CDR1 as SGHNT and CDR2 as YYREEE (reference sequence). The CDR3 covers 15 residues. The J segment lost 6 bases and the V segment lost 0 bases, leaving 9 bases of the junction unmatched. Here the CDR3 reads CASSLVMGGPGEQYF. CDR3 DNA: TGTGCCAGCAGCTTGGTTATGGGAGGGCCCGGCGAGCAGTACTTC.

The J gene is TRBJ2-7, the V gene TRBV7-2; perhaps TRBD1 as D (6 bases). The V end was cut by 1 base, the J end by 4 bases, with 14 bases between. The CDR3 loop spans 15 amino acids. Germline loops: CDR1 SGHTA, CDR2 FQGNSA. CDR3: CASSLVGRGVYEQYF. DNA of the CDR3: TGTGCCAGCAGCTTAGTCGGCAGGGGTGTGTACGAGCAGTACTTC.

This chain links TRBV12-3 or TRBV12-4 with TRBJ2-7; no reliable D call. Deletions cut 6 bases from V and 4 bases from J, with 13 bases between. This CDR3 has 13 amino acids. CDR3 sequence (DNA): TGTGCCAGCAGGTCAAGCAATTCATACGAGCAGTACTTC. Translation: CASRSSNSYEQYF.

The genes are TRBV30 and TRBJ2-1, with TRBD1 identical over 7 bases. The CDR3 is 16 residues long. Per germline, CDR1 GTSNPN and CDR2 SVGIG (reference sequence). With 2 bases clipped from V and 6 bases from J, the junction kept 13 bases outside the gene matches. The CDR3 DNA follows: TGTGCCTGGAGTTGGGACAGTTCTAAAGTTGGCAATGAGCAGTTCTTC. The encoded protein is CAWSWDSSKVGNEQFF.

This clone has only one observation. This rearrangement joins TRBV28 to TRBJ2-6; a weak D match, TRBD2 (5 bases). Trimming removed 2 bases from V and 2 bases from J, with 10 bases in between. Germline-derived CDR1 and CDR2 are MDHEN and SYDVKM. The CDR3 extends over 16 amino acids. CDR3 protein: CASSLRGTPGANVLTF. Here the CDR3 DNA reads TGTGCCAGCAGTTTACGGGGTACGCCTGGGGCCAACGTCCTGACTTTC. Looking up the rest from reference TRBV28 and TRBJ2-6 gives the full variable domain: DVKVTQSSRYLVKRTGEKVFLECVQDMDHENMFWYRQDPGLGLRLIYFSYDVKMKEKGDIPEGYSVSREKKERFSLILESASTNQTSMYLCASSLRGTPGANVLTFGAGSRLTVL.

The CDR3 region has the DNA TGTGCCAGCAGTTACACTCTAGCCAAAAACATTCAGTACTTC. It codes for CASSYTLAKNIQYF. V and J are TRBV6-2 or TRBV6-3 and TRBJ2-4; D is ambiguous. Germline CDR1 MNHEY, CDR2 SVGEGT. The ends were cut back, 2 bases at V and 0 bases at J, with 5 bases in the middle. The CDR3 is 14 amino acids.

This clone came up many times. The V and J genes are TRBV4-1 and TRBJ1-2, with D tentatively TRBD1 (5 bases). Trimming removed 1 base at V and 7 bases at J, with 13 bases between. This CDR3 has 14 amino acids. The germline gives CDR1 MGHRA, CDR2 YSYEKL. Here the CDR3 reads CASSQVAGVFGYTF. In nucleotides, the CDR3 is TGCGCCAGCAGCCAAGTCGCGGGGGTTTTTGGCTACACCTTC.

The chain uses TRBV27 and TRBJ2-7; the match to TRBD2 covers 10 bases. Unmatched junction bases numbered 11, after V lost 5 bases and J lost 7 bases. The CDR3 has 15 amino acids. Germline CDR1 and CDR2: MNHEY and SMNVEV (reference sequence). Here the CDR3 DNA reads TGTGCCAGCAGTCCCATAGCGGGGGGACCGGGAGAGCAGTACTTC. Translated, it gives CASSPIAGGPGEQYF.

The chain uses TRBV24-1 and TRBJ2-3; 7 positions match TRBD1. CDR1 and CDR2 from the germline V gene are KGHDR and SFDVKD. The CDR3 contains 16 residues. Trimming at V came to 4 bases and at J to 0 bases, leaving 6 bases not matched to a gene. As DNA, the CDR3 is TGTGCCACCAGTGACCGGACAGGTCCTAGCACAGATACGCAGTATTTT. It specifies CATSDRTGPSTDTQYF.

The chain couples TRBV11-2 to TRBJ2-3; 12 bases fit TRBD2. The germline gives CDR1 SGHAT, CDR2 FQNNGV. The CDR3 is 17 amino acids. V lost 5 bases to trimming and J lost 1 base; unmatched junction nucleotides: 7. This CDR3 reads CASSPGLAGPRTDTQYF. The CDR3 bases are TGTGCCAGCAGCCCCGGACTAGCGGGGCCTCGCACAGATACGCAGTATTTT.

The CDR3 DNA reads as TGTGCCAGCAGCCAACAGGGAGGGATCTACGAGCAGTACTTC. Translation gives CASSQQGGIYEQYF. This chain connects TRBV7-8 to TRBJ2-7; D may be TRBD2 (7 bases). In germline, CDR1 is SGHVS, CDR2 FQNEAQ. The CDR3 totals 14 residues. V was trimmed by 5 bases and J by 3 bases, leaving 14 bases between them.

V and J are TRBV11-3 and TRBJ2-3, with D possibly TRBD1 on 6 matching bases. CDR1 is SGHNT and CDR2 is YENEEA in the germline V gene. The CDR3 runs to 13 residues. V lost 0 bases, J lost 5 bases, and 6 bases lay in between. The CDR3 DNA sequence: TGTGCCAGCAGCTTAGACAGGGGAGATACGCAGTATTTT. Amino acid sequence: CASSLDRGDTQYF.

This sequence joins TRBV2 and TRBJ2-7; 10 bases match TRBD1. V shed 8 bases, J shed 5 bases, and the junction held 15 bases outside the gene matches. CDR3 length: 16 amino acids. Germline-derived CDR1 and CDR2 are SNHLY and FYNNEI. CDR3 DNA: TGTGCCAGCCGGGACAGGGGTCGGAACTCACCCCACGAGCAGTACTTC. Translated: CASRDRGRNSPHEQYF.

This rearrangement joins TRBV12-3 or TRBV12-4 to TRBJ1-5; D is undetermined. This CDR3 is 13 amino acids long. The V end was cut by 2 bases, the J end by 4 bases, with 6 bases between. The CDR3 reads CASSLRGNQPQHF. The CDR3 DNA is TGTGCCAGCAGTTTACGAGGGAATCAGCCCCAGCATTTT.

V usage is TRBV7-2 and J usage is TRBJ2-1; 9 bases align to TRBD1. The V segment lost 2 bases and the J segment 6 bases; nucleotides outside the gene matches: 8. CDR3 size: 16 residues. Germline CDR1 is SGHTA and CDR2 is FQGNSA. The CDR3: CASSLIRQGGSNEQFF. CDR3 in DNA: TGTGCCAGCAGCTTAATACGACAGGGGGGGTCCAATGAGCAGTTCTTC.

The chain carries TRBV30 and TRBJ1-6; D ambiguous. With 2 bases removed from V and 6 bases from J, the gap between germline ends came to 20 bases. Looked up from germline, CDR1 is GTSNPN and CDR2 is SVGIG (reference sequence). The CDR3 has 17 amino acids. The CDR3 reads CAWSQGPRGVPNSPLHF. The CDR3 DNA sequence: TGTGCCTGGAGTCAAGGGCCTCGCGGGGTGCCTAATTCACCCCTCCACTTT.

The chain recombines TRBV6-5 with TRBJ1-6, with D perhaps TRBD1 (6 bases). V was pared by 11 bases and J by 6 bases, with 11 bases between. Germline CDR1 and CDR2: MNHEY and SVGAGI. The length of the CDR3 is 12 residues. CDR3 coding DNA: TGTGCCTTCGGACAGATTAATTCACCCCTCCACTTT. Translation: CAFGQINSPLHF.

The chain employs TRBV3-1 (or the pseudogene TRBV3-2) and TRBJ2-7, with 10 nucleotides matching TRBD1. The CDR3 has 14 amino acids. With 5 bases clipped from V and 7 bases from J, the junction kept 8 bases outside the gene matches. Germline V lookup: CDR1 LGHDT, CDR2 YNNKEL (reference sequence). The DNA of the CDR3 is TGTGCCAGCAGCGGGGGACAGGGACAGGGGGAGCAGTACTTC. Its protein is CASSGGQGQGEQYF.

This clone was seen just once. The chain carries TRBV19 and TRBJ1-6; D gene unclear. The CDR3 has 14 residues. Looked up from germline, CDR1 is LNHDA and CDR2 is SQIVND (reference sequence). Trimming pared 7 bases from V and 6 bases from J, leaving 13 bases between. DNA for the CDR3: TGTGCCAGTACCTCCCAAGCGGCTAATTCACCCCTCCACTTT. This translates into CASTSQAANSPLHF.